This T cell receptor (beta chain) was sequenced in a study of graft-versus-host responses after intestinal transplantation. Turning to the study itself: Every transplant recipient was induced with anti-thymocyte globulin, then maintained on tacrolimus and steroids for two to four years. The study, taken as a whole, reports: Early after transplant, HvG declines were associated with peak levels of circulating GvH clones. The marrow of recipients harbored GvH clones, and ileum or blood showed some of them first.

Comment on this clone: Its antigen is currently unknown.

Only in-frame clones appear in the TCRdb table, and some are missing; sequencing was by immunoSEQ multiplex PCR. The sample consists of just under 65,000 clones, more than 90% of them appearing once. This CDR3 is 16 amino acids long. V dropped 3 bases and J dropped 3; count of bases not matched to a gene: 5. Germline CDR1 and CDR2: LNHDA and SQIVND (reference sequence). The sequences come from unstimulated CD8+ T cells sorted from spleen or lymph node cells, collected before transplant. The TCR sequence derives from a human donor who was the organ donor for an intestinal transplant. V is TRBV19 and J is TRBJ1-5; 10 bases match TRBD1. In nucleotides, the CDR3 is TGTGCCAGTAGTATGAGGGGACAGGGGCCCAATCAGCCCCAGCATTTT. This gives the protein CASSMRGQGPNQPQHF. Drawing the rest from reference TRBV19 and TRBJ1-5, the complete variable domain is DGGITQSPKYLFRKEGQNVTLSCEQNLNHDAMYWYRQDPGQGLRLIYYSQIVNDFQKGDIAEGYSVSREKKESFPLTVTSAQKNPTAFYLCASSMRGQGPNQPQHFGDGTRLSIL.